The clone carrying this T cell receptor (beta chain) was seen at least ten times. The data stem from a study of early T cells in non-severe SARS-CoV-2 infection. V dropped 8 bases and J dropped 4; count of bases not matched to a gene: 8. Germline V gene lookup returns CDR1 SNHLY and CDR2 FYNNEI. The CDR3 is 15 amino acids. Unique molecular identifiers tagged individual cDNA molecules. MiXCR was run by TCRdb on the 5' RACE reads, yielding one entry per CDR3 protein. The sample lists tens of thousands of distinct CDR3 sequences; about 5.3% were seen once. The input for sequencing was whole blood, taken at baseline. The chain carries TRBV2 and TRBJ2-1; 10 bases fit TRBD2. The source of this sequence is an adult who was a healthcare worker with PCR-confirmed SARS-CoV-2 infection or an uninfected control (not recorded which). The CDR3 protein is CASRTSGQGYNEQFF. The CDR3 nucleotides read TGTGCCAGCCGGACTAGCGGCCAAGGATACAATGAGCAGTTCTTC.